Listed below are T cell receptor beta chains from one sample, sequenced in a study of response to subunit inactivated influenza vaccine. TCRdb itself ran the RT-PCR reads through MiXCR, one entry per CDR3 protein. The top ten hold under 3.5% of the sample, which has about 540,000 distinct CDR3 sequences, roughly 25% seen once. The same specimen was also included in a second study, on T cells expressing NK-cell markers.

The material was CD4+ T cells sorted from PBMCs, obtained about 13 days after vaccination. The receptors shown here come from a man in his forties or fifties who received an inactivated influenza vaccine. CDR3s include the opening cysteine and the closing phenylalanine or tryptophan. The D gene is left open where the match is weak. Clone size, where shown, is once, few, many, or a class for clones that have expanded.

>NA|NA|TRBV30|TRBJ1-2
CAWSVGQANYGYTF
TGTGCCTGGAGTGTAGGTCAGGCTAACTATGGCTACACCTTC
>TRBD1|NA|TRBV6-1|TRBJ2-7
CASRRTAGTDYEQYF
TGTGCCAGCAGAAGGACCGCCGGGACAGACTACGAGCAGTACTTC
>TRBD1|NA|TRBV6-1|TRBJ1-4
CASRPRPTGVEKLFF
TGTGCCAGCAGACCACGTCCGACAGGGGTCGAAAAACTGTTTTTT
>NA|few|TRBV5-1|TRBJ2-5
CASSLASGSETQYF
TGCGCCAGCAGCTTGGCTTCTGGGTCGGAGACCCAGTACTTC
>TRBD2|few|TRBV9|TRBJ2-7
CASSVDSAGGLEQYF
TGTGCCAGCAGCGTAGATTCCGCGGGAGGTCTCGAGCAGTACTTC
>TRBD2|NA|TRBV20-1|TRBJ2-1
CSARIRLAGAYNEQFF
TGCAGTGCTAGAATCCGTCTAGCGGGGGCCTACAATGAGCAGTTCTTC
>NA|NA|TRBV21-1|TRBJ2-1
CASSKVGSGGSFDNEQFF
TGTGCCAGCAGCAAAGTGGGTAGCGGGGGGTCGTTCGACAATGAGCAGTTCTTC
>TRBD2|NA|TRBV10-3|TRBJ2-4
CAISELVWTSGKNIQYF
TGTGCCATCAGTGAGTTGGTATGGACTAGCGGCAAAAACATTCAGTACTTC
>NA|few|TRBV6-1|TRBJ1-1
CASNGPGGVNTEAFF
TGTGCCAGCAATGGACCCGGCGGGGTTAACACTGAAGCTTTCTTT
>NA|few|TRBV20-1|TRBJ2-1
CSARAGDSYNEQFF
TGCAGTGCTAGAGCCGGAGACTCCTACAATGAGCAGTTCTTC
>NA|few|TRBV7-2|TRBJ2-5
CASSSGGTETQYF
TGTGCCAGCAGCTCTGGCGGGACCGAGACCCAGTACTTC
>NA|NA|TRBV14|TRBJ2-2
CASSLKGSTGELFF
TGTGCCAGCAGCCTAAAAGGGTCCACCGGGGAGCTGTTTTTT
>TRBD1|few|TRBV12-3/TRBV12-4|TRBJ1-5
CASSLTGGYNQPQHF
TGTGCCAGCAGTTTGACAGGGGGTTACAATCAGCCCCAGCATTTT
>TRBD2|NA|TRBV13|TRBJ2-7
CASSLLAGDTYEQYF
TGTGCCAGCAGCTTATTGGCGGGAGACACTTACGAGCAGTACTTC
>NA|NA|TRBV5-1|TRBJ2-7
CASSADRQQYF
TGCGCCAGCAGCGCGGACAGACAGCAGTACTTC
>NA|NA|TRBV6-1|TRBJ1-2
CAGSNNYYGYTF
TGTGCCGGGAGTAACAACTACTATGGCTACACCTTC
>NA|NA|TRBV6-1|TRBJ2-7
CASSPGDKTYEQYF
TGTGCCAGCAGTCCCGGGGACAAAACCTACGAGCAGTACTTC
>NA|few|TRBV15|TRBJ1-5
CATSRGRVLNQPQHF
TGTGCCACCAGCAGAGGCAGGGTCCTTAATCAGCCCCAGCATTTT
>NA|few|TRBV2|TRBJ2-7
CASYPGRYYEQYF
TGTGCCAGCTACCCCGGGAGATACTACGAGCAGTACTTC
>NA|many|TRBV7-2|TRBJ2-5
CASSPQGRAETQYF
TGTGCCAGCAGCCCTCAGGGTAGGGCGGAGACCCAGTACTTC
>TRBD1|NA|TRBV5-4|TRBJ2-2
CASSFRDRVAGELFF
TGTGCCAGCAGCTTCCGGGACAGGGTGGCCGGGGAGCTGTTTTTT
>TRBD1|few|TRBV12-3/TRBV12-4|TRBJ1-5
CASLWTGGKAGFDQPQHF
TGTGCCAGTCTCTGGACAGGGGGCAAGGCTGGATTTGATCAGCCCCAGCATTTT
>NA|NA|TRBV5-1|TRBJ2-2
CASSFGTPNTGELFF
TGCGCCAGCAGCTTCGGGACTCCGAACACCGGGGAGCTGTTTTTT
>TRBD2|NA|TRBV24-1|TRBJ2-7
CATSDLTSASSYEQYF
TGTGCCACCAGTGACCTCACTAGCGCGAGCTCCTACGAGCAGTACTTC